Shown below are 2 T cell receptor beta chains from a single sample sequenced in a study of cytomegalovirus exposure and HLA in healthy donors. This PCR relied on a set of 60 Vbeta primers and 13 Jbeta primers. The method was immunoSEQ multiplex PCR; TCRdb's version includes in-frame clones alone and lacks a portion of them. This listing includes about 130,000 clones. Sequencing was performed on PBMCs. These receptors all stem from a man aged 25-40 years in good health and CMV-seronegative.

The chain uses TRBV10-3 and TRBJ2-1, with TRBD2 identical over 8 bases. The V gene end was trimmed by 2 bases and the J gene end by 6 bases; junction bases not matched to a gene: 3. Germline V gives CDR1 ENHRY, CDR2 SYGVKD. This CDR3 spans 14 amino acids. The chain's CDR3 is CAISEERELNEQFF. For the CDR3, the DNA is TGTGCCATCAGTGAGGAGCGGGAGCTCAATGAGCAGTTCTTC.

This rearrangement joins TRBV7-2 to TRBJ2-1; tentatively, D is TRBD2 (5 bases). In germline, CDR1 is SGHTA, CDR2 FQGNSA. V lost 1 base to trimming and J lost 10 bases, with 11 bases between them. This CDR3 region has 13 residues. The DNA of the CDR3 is TGTGCCAGCAGCTTAGAGAGCGGTCGGGAGCAGTTCTTC. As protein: CASSLESGREQFF.